The present T cell receptor (beta chain) was sequenced within a study of cytomegalovirus exposure and HLA in healthy donors. PCR involved 60 Vbeta and 13 Jbeta primers. Generated by immunoSEQ multiplex PCR, the TCRdb table keeps only in-frame clones and is missing some. The repertoire holds 230,000 or so clones, with around 90% as singletons. Per the germline V gene, CDR1 is GTSNPN and CDR2 is SVGIG (reference sequence). This CDR3 region has 15 residues. Deletions cut 2 bases from V and 4 bases from J, with 17 bases between. The rearrangement joins TRBV30 to TRBJ1-2; perhaps TRBD1 as D (6 bases). Sequenced material: PBMCs. The TCR comes from a girl aged 2 to 9 in good health and CMV-seronegative. The CDR3 bases are TGTGCCTGGAGTACCCTGAGAACCAGGGGCTATGGCTACACCTTC. Its protein is CAWSTLRTRGYGYTF.